The present T cell receptor (beta chain) was sequenced within a study of cytomegalovirus exposure and HLA in healthy donors. About the study: Tens of millions of unique TCR sequences came from HLA-typed donors in an early release. Falling in the Caucasian-associated ancestry cluster were about 83% of about 400 genotyped donors.

Regarding the study as a whole: As confirmed in vitro, three CMV-associated chains were specific for CMV antigens.

Both 60 Vbeta primers and 13 Jbeta primers went into the PCR. Original processing methods: A later analysis counted 65 million to 95 million unique TCR beta chains, 9.5 million to 13 million shared. Assay used: immunoSEQ multiplex PCR; TCRdb lists only in-frame clones, some missing. V and J calls and clone size are given by that table; D and trimming were obtained from the DNA. Counted here are around 150,000 clones, roughly four fifths occurring once; the ten biggest clones make up around 1%. In regard to this clone: Its antigen is currently unknown.

The receptor's source is a woman in her 40s in good health and CMV-seronegative. The specimen sequenced was PBMCs.

CDR3: CASSKDRVGGYTF. The DNA of the CDR3 is TGTGCCAGCAGCAAGGACAGGGTAGGCGGCTACACCTTC. This chain uses TRBV27 with TRBJ1-2, with TRBD1 matching over 8 bases. The V gene end was trimmed by 6 bases and the J gene end by 8 bases; junction bases not matched to a gene: 8. Germline values: CDR1 MNHEY, CDR2 SMNVEV (reference sequence). The CDR3 totals 13 residues.